This T cell receptor beta chain was found in a study of blood T cells in healthy people across ages (dated by TCRdb to the mid-2010s). Context from the whole study: In model experiments, template switching captured roughly one uniquely barcoded TCR beta cDNA molecule for every two T cells. The study measured age-related changes in TCR beta repertoire diversity using deep sequencing normalized with unique cDNA molecular identifiers. Donors were grouped into four age groups: young (average approximately 16 years), middle-aged (about 38), aged (approximately 67) and long-lived (about 90). To avoid experimental bias, donors of different ages were randomly spread across the sequencing lanes. For two donors (one aged 18 to 30 and one aged 80 or older), the study analyzed two additional independent replicas of 1 million unique cDNA reads from the same blood draw.

The method behind the library was 5' RACE. Sequencing took place on an Illumina HiSeq 2500. A second about 7 to 12 cycle PCR used a sample-barcoded 5' primer and a J-beta primer mix. Each TCR beta cDNA molecule received a unique molecular identifier from a template-switch 5' adaptor carrying 12 random nucleotides. Each sample yielded at least 3 million CDR3-containing paired-end reads. First-strand cDNA was synthesized from all RNA with the Mint cDNA synthesis kit, primed by a TRBC-specific oligonucleotide. All cDNA was treated with uracil-DNA glycosylase and then went through a first 18-cycle PCR with the universal primers M1SS and BC2_uni_R. Processing in the source paper ran as follows. For normalization, 1 million high-quality reads were randomly selected from each sample, with every read carrying a distinct molecular identifier. Reads with shared molecular identifiers were discarded instead of being binned into consensus sequences. CDR3 identification, clonotype clustering and error correction used MiTCR with a Q25 quality threshold and the strictest error-elimination algorithm. Lower-bound total TCR beta diversity was estimated with a nonparametric unseen species model using Euler transformation. TCRdb passed the public sequencing reads through fastp at Q25 and MiXCR, retaining productive beta sequences. Every entry covers one CDR3 protein and lists the most common genes and DNA from its rows. TCRdb assigned the V and J calls; the authors' analysis was not used. The sample table records some 900,000 distinct CDR3 sequences; about 48% of these occur just once. The ten most abundant clones make up around 15% of the sample.

On this clonotype: This receptor's antigen is unknown. No much larger clonotype is one base removed from it; base qualities were not supplied.

The roughly 39 donors, aged about 6 to 95 years, were systemically healthy Caucasian individuals from Russia. Around 9.9 milliliters of peripheral blood were collected from each donor into EDTA-treated Vacutainer tubes. Ficoll-Paque density-gradient centrifugation was used to isolate PBMCs, with at least 6.5 million per sample. Total RNA, at least 6 micrograms per sample, was extracted from PBMCs with Trizol reagent. For every donor, an aliquot of PBMCs went through flow cytometry to measure the percentages of naive CD45RAhigh/CD27high T cells. V drops 4 bases and J drops 13 bases, leaving 17 bases in between. Its CDR3 holds 13 amino acids, cysteine through phenylalanine. The DNA shown is the 39-base CDR3, in frame from base 1. CDR1 and CDR2 are drawn from the germline V gene: MNHEY, SVGEGT. The research as a whole found: Estimates of total diversity based on one million sequenced T cells were regarded as lower bounds and as underestimates. Compared with the aged group, the long-lived group had more naive CD4+ T cells, fewer expanded clones and increased TCR diversity, a pattern suggesting age selection. Because donor CMV infection status was unknown, age-related changes in expanded clonotypes were potentially confounded. A strong correlation was found between observed TCR beta diversity and the percentage of naive T cells measured by flow cytometry. Observed TCR beta diversity per million T cells fell roughly linearly with age, and a significant reduction was already apparent by age around 44. Since profiling was done on bulk unsorted PBMCs, naive and antigen-experienced compartments could not be conclusively compared.

Sequenced: blood. The chain is made from TRBV6-2 or TRBV6-3 and TRBJ2-4, and perhaps TRBD1 as D gene, on 6 matching bases. The TCR was taken from a man aged 25-45 years in good health. The base sequence is TGTGCCAGCAGTTTAGGGACACCGTGGGAGCAGTACTTC. This encodes CASSLGTPWEQYF.